One and the same sample provided the 23 T cell receptor beta chains below, sequenced in a study of graft-versus-host responses after intestinal transplantation. Antigens for these TCRs are unknown. TCRdb keeps only in-frame clones here, not all; method: immunoSEQ multiplex PCR. This sample yields over 85,000 clones, of which about nine tenths are seen a single time; about 0.18% belongs to the top ten. Here the sequenced sample was unstimulated CD4+ T cells sorted from spleen or lymph node cells, taken before transplant. The receptors derive from a human donor who was the organ donor for an intestinal transplant.

This clone occurred once. V and J are TRBV7-9 and TRBJ2-7, with 11 bases lining up with TRBD1. This CDR3 has 15 residues. V gave up 1 base and J gave up 7 bases; unmatched junction bases: 6. CDR1 and CDR2 (germline): SEHNR, FQNEAQ (reference sequence). DNA of the CDR3: TGTGCCAGCAGCTTAGGTGCCGGGACAGGGGGGGAGCAGTACTTC. Its protein is CASSLGAGTGGEQYF.

The chain joins TRBV7-9 to TRBJ1-6; 7 bases fit TRBD1. Germline V gene sequence: CDR1 SEHNR, CDR2 FQNEAQ (reference sequence). Unmatched junction bases numbered 3, after V lost 5 bases and J lost 5 bases. This CDR3 is 14 amino acids long. CDR3 protein: CASSLRGDNSPLHF. In DNA, the CDR3 is TGTGCCAGCAGCCTCAGGGGGGATAATTCACCCCTCCACTTT.

The rearrangement links TRBV5-1 to TRBJ2-5; 9 bases map to TRBD2. CDR3 length: 15 residues. V shed 4 bases and J 4 bases; nucleotides not matched to a gene: 8. CDR1 is SGHRS, CDR2 YFSETQ, per germline. The CDR3 is CASSPAGGGGETQYF. CDR3 in DNA: TGCGCCAGCAGCCCCGCGGGAGGGGGCGGAGAGACCCAGTACTTC.

The V call is TRBV4-1, the J call TRBJ1-4; 8 bases line up with TRBD1. V dropped 3 bases and J dropped 5; count of bases not matched to a gene: 8. The CDR3 length is 16 residues. Germline loops: CDR1 MGHRA, CDR2 YSYEKL. CDR3 in DNA: TGCGCCAGCAGCCAGGCCGGGACAGGCGAAAATGAAAAACTGTTTTTT. Translating gives CASSQAGTGENEKLFF.

In nucleotides, the CDR3 is TGCGCCAGCATGGATAGCGGGGCCGGTGAGCAGTTCTTC. It codes for CASMDSGAGEQFF. The chain recombines TRBV5-1 with TRBJ2-1; TRBD2 agrees at 8 bases. The trim removed 6 bases at V and 9 bases at J, leaving 8 bases unmatched. In germline, CDR1 is SGHRS, CDR2 YFSETQ. The CDR3 extends over 13 amino acids.

The CDR3 protein is CASSQVGGNNEQFF. CDR3 coding DNA: TGCGCCAGCAGCCAAGTGGGAGGGAACAATGAGCAGTTCTTC. This chain uses TRBV4-1 with TRBJ2-1, with 7 positions matching TRBD2. Germline lookup yields CDR1 MGHRA and CDR2 YSYEKL. Trimming at V came to 1 base and at J to 5 bases, leaving 2 bases not matched to a gene. The CDR3 covers 14 residues.

The genes are TRBV4-3 and TRBJ1-2, with D possibly matching TRBD1 (6 bases). CDR3 length: 13 residues. CDR1 is LGHNA and CDR2 is YSLEER in the germline V gene. The V end was cut by 4 bases, the J end by 5 bases, with 11 bases between. DNA for the CDR3: TGCGCCAGCAGCCGTAATACAGGGTATGGCTACACCTTC. The encoded protein is CASSRNTGYGYTF.

The genes are TRBV11-2 and TRBJ2-7; 7 bases are shared with TRBD1. This CDR3 is built from 14 residues. V shed 5 bases, J shed 2 bases, and the junction held 6 bases outside the gene matches. The germline V gene encodes CDR1 SGHAT and CDR2 FQNNGV. CDR3 bases: TGTGCCAGCAGCGCCCGACAGGGAACCTACGAGCAGTACTTC. Its translation is CASSARQGTYEQYF.

The chain uses TRBV12-1 and TRBJ2-2; the table gives TRBD1 as D, unverified against the DNA. TRBV12-1 is classified as a pseudogene. This CDR3 region has 16 residues. The CDR3 coding sequence is TGTGCCAGCAGCTATTACCGGGACAGGGACACCGGGGAGCTGTTTTTT. It translates to CASSYYRDRDTGELFF.

The table lists this clone with a count of one. This chain connects TRBV7-2 to TRBJ2-5, with 7 bases fitting TRBD2. Germline CDR1 SGHTA, CDR2 FQGNSA. This CDR3 is built from 14 residues. V was clipped by 0 bases and J by 3 bases; unmatched bases: 1. CDR3 DNA sequence: TGTGCCAGCAGCTTAGCGAGCGGGAAAGAGACCCAGTACTTC. It translates to CASSLASGKETQYF.

The chain is built from TRBV30 and TRBJ1-2; 7 bases are a match to TRBD1. With V trimmed by 2 bases and J by 8 bases, 8 bases remained unmatched. From germline, CDR1 is GTSNPN and CDR2 SVGIG (reference sequence). The CDR3 contains 13 residues. Here the CDR3 DNA reads TGTGCCTGGAGTCAGGGGGGAACGGGGGGCTACACCTTC. It encodes CAWSQGGTGGYTF.

This chain connects TRBV4-1 to TRBJ1-1, with 10 positions matching TRBD1. This CDR3 comprises 16 residues. V lost 4 bases to trimming and J lost 0 bases; unmatched junction nucleotides: 5. Germline lookup yields CDR1 MGHRA and CDR2 YSYEKL. Here the CDR3 reads CASSLPDRGVNTEAFF. The CDR3 DNA reads TGCGCCAGCAGCCTTCCGGACAGGGGGGTGAACACTGAAGCTTTCTTT.

Here the CDR3 DNA reads TGTGCCAGCAGCCAAGAAAAGGGGCGGGGGCGAAGCTACGAGCAGTACTTC. Protein sequence: CASSQEKGRGRSYEQYF. V gene TRBV4-2 combines with J gene TRBJ2-7; tentative D call: TRBD2 (7 bases). The ends were cut back, 0 bases at V and 3 bases at J, with 18 bases in the middle. Germline assignment: CDR1 LGHNA and CDR2 YNFKEQ. The CDR3 is made up of 17 amino acids.

The chain combines TRBV7-9 with TRBJ1-6, with D possibly being TRBD1 (5 bases). Germline CDR1 SEHNR, CDR2 FQNEAQ (reference sequence). The CDR3 length is 16 residues. Trimming removed 0 bases at V and 6 bases at J, with 12 bases between. The CDR3 protein is CASSLARTSSNSPLHF. The CDR3 coding sequence is TGTGCCAGCAGCTTAGCCCGGACAAGTTCTAATTCACCCCTCCACTTT.

The chain couples TRBV5-5 to TRBJ1-1; D is uncertain. Germline V gene lookup returns CDR1 SGHKS and CDR2 YYEKEE (reference sequence). V dropped 2 bases and J dropped 5 bases, with 10 bases sitting between them. This CDR3 is built from 13 residues. CDR3 in DNA: TGTGCCAGCAGCTTAACGGGGAGGACTGAAGCTTTCTTT. Residues: CASSLTGRTEAFF.

This clone turned up a few times. This rearrangement joins TRBV19 to TRBJ1-3, with 8 bases lining up with TRBD1. V dropped 3 bases and J dropped 4; count of bases not matched to a gene: 2. Germline CDR1 LNHDA, CDR2 SQIVND (reference sequence). The CDR3 sequence is 14 residues long. CDR3 protein: CASSIRGPGNTIYF. In DNA, the CDR3 is TGTGCCAGTAGTATCAGGGGGCCCGGAAACACCATATATTTT.

This clone was picked up one time. The V gene is TRBV5-6, the J gene TRBJ1-2; no clear D. Trimming pared 0 bases from V and 2 bases from J, leaving 11 bases between. The CDR3 is 15 amino acids. Germline CDR1 is SGHDT and CDR2 is YYEEEE. CDR3 nucleotide sequence: TGTGCCAGCAGCTTGGATAGGACGGGAAACTATGGCTACACCTTC. Its protein is CASSLDRTGNYGYTF. Combining the CDR3 with reference TRBV5-6 and TRBJ1-2 gives the whole variable domain DAGVTQSPTHLIKTRGQQVTLRCSPKSGHDTVSWYQQALGQGPQFIFQYYEEEERQRGNFPDRFSGHQFPNYSSELNVNALLLGDSALYLCASSLDRTGNYGYTFGSGTRLTVV.

The chain combines TRBV5-1 with TRBJ1-1; 10 nucleotides match TRBD1. The CDR3 has 15 amino acids. V shed 0 bases and J 7 bases; nucleotides not matched to a gene: 6. Per germline, CDR1 SGHRS and CDR2 YFSETQ. This chain's CDR3 is CASSLVGTGVHEAFF. The CDR3 DNA is TGCGCCAGCAGCTTGGTCGGGACAGGGGTTCATGAAGCTTTCTTT.

To note about this clone: One end of the junction fails to match germline, which may point to a read error. The J gene is TRBJ2-7, the V gene TRBV4-2; D uncertain. The V gene's germline CDR1 is LGHNA and CDR2 YNFKEQ. The length of the CDR3 is 13 residues. DNA of the CDR3: TGTGCCAGCAGCCAAGAACGTTACTACGTGCAGTACTTC. Its translation is CASSQERYYVQYF.

V and J are TRBV19 and TRBJ2-7; 7 nucleotides align to TRBD1. V was pared by 1 base and J by 1 base, with 4 bases of the junction left unmatched. The CDR3 has 15 amino acids. Germline CDR1 and CDR2: LNHDA and SQIVND (reference sequence). CDR3 protein: CASSIAGTESYEQYF. The CDR3 bases are TGTGCCAGTAGTATAGCAGGGACAGAGTCCTACGAGCAGTACTTC.

This clone was seen just once. The chain links TRBV6-4 to TRBJ1-1, with 8 bases lining up with TRBD1. This CDR3 has 15 amino acids. CDR1 is MRHNA and CDR2 is SNTAGT in the germline V gene. J lost 0 bases, V lost 4 bases, and 4 bases had no gene match. In DNA form, the CDR3 reads TGTGCCAGCAGTGTCGGGACAGGCATGAACACTGAAGCTTTCTTT. This encodes CASSVGTGMNTEAFF.

The chain has TRBV14 and TRBJ1-1; TRBD1 is a possible D gene (6 bases). Germline V gives CDR1 SGHDN, CDR2 FVKESK. V dropped 4 bases and J dropped 5 bases, with 14 bases sitting between them. CDR3 length: 14 residues. The DNA of the CDR3 is TGTGCCAGCAGCCCTCATACAGGGTTAACTGAAGCTTTCTTT. Protein sequence: CASSPHTGLTEAFF.

The chain employs TRBV6-4 and TRBJ1-1; TRBD1 aligns across 10 bases. Germline V gene sequence: CDR1 MRHNA, CDR2 SNTAGT. V shed 7 bases, J shed 6 bases, and the junction held 8 bases outside the gene matches. The CDR3 sequence is 14 residues long. The CDR3, as DNA: TGTGCCAGCAATAGGGACAGGGGATACGCTGAAGCTTTCTTT. Its translation is CASNRDRGYAEAFF.